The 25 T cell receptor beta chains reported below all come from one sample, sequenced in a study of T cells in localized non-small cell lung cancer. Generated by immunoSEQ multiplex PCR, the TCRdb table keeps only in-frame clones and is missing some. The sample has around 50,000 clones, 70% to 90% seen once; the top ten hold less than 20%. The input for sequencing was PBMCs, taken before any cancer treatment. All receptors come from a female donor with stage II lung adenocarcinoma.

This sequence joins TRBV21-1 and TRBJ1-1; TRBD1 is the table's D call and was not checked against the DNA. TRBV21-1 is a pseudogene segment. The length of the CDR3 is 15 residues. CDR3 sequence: CASSKVGRADTEAFF. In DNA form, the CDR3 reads TGTGCCAGCAGCAAAGTGGGCAGGGCGGACACTGAAGCTTTCTTT.

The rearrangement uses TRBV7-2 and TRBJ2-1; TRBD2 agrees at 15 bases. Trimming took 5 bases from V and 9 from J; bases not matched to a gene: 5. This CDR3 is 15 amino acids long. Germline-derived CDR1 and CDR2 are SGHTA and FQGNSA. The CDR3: CASSRTSGGAFEQFF. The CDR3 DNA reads TGTGCCAGCAGCCGGACTAGCGGGGGGGCTTTTGAGCAGTTCTTC.

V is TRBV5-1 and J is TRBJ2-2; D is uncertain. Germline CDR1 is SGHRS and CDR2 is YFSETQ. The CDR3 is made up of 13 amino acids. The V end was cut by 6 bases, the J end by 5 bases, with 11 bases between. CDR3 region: CASTAGRTGELFF. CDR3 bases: TGCGCCAGCACCGCCGGAAGGACCGGGGAGCTGTTTTTT.

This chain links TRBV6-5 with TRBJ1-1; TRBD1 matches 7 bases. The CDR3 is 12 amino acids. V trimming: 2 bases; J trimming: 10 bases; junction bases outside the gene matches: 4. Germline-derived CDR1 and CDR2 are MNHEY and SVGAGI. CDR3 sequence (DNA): TGTGCCAGCAGTTACCGACAGGGTGTAGCTTTCTTT. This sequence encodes CASSYRQGVAFF.

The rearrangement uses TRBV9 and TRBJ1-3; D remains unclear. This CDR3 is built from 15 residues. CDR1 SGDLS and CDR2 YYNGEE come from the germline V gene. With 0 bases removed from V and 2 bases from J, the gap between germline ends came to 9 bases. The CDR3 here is CASSVEAGTGNTIYF. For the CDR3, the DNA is TGTGCCAGCAGCGTAGAGGCGGGGACTGGAAACACCATATATTTT.

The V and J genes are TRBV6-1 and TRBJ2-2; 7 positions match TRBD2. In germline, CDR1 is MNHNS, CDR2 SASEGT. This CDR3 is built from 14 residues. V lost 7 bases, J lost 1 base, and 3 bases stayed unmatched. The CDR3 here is CASTAGVNTGELFF. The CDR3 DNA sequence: TGTGCCAGCACTGCGGGGGTGAACACCGGGGAGCTGTTTTTT.

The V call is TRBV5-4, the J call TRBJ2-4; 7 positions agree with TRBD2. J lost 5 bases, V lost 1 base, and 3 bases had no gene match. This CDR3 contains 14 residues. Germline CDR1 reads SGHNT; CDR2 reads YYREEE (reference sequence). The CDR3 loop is CASSLPGRQNIQYF. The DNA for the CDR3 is TGTGCCAGCAGCTTGCCCGGGAGGCAAAACATTCAGTACTTC.

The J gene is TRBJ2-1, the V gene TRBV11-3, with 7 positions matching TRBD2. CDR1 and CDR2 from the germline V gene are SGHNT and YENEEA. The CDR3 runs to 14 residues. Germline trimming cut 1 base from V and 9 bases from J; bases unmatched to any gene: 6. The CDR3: CASSLGRGTLEQFF. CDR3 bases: TGTGCCAGCAGCTTAGGGCGGGGGACCCTTGAGCAGTTCTTC. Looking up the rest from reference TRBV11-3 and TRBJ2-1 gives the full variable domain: EAGVVQSPRYKIIEKKQPVAFWCNPISGHNTLYWYLQNLGQGPELLIRYENEEAVDDSQLPKDRFSAERLKGVDSTLKIQPAELGDSAVYLCASSLGRGTLEQFFGPGTRLTVL.

Here the CDR3 DNA reads TGTGCCAGCAGTCCCACCTCCCCGTCTGCCCCCCCTTACGAGCAGTACTTC. Protein sequence: CASSPTSPSAPPYEQYF. The V and J genes are TRBV27 and TRBJ2-7; D is unclear. The ends were cut back, 5 bases at V and 4 bases at J, with 24 bases in the middle. The germline V gene has CDR1 MNHEY and CDR2 SMNVEV (reference sequence). The CDR3 runs 17 residues.

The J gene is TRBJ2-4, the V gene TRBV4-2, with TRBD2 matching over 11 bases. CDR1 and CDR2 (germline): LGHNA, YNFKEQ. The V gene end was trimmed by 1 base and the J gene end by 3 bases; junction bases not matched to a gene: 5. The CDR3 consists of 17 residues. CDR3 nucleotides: TGTGCCAGCAGCCAAGTTCTAGCGGGGGGTGGCAAAAACATTCAGTACTTC. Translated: CASSQVLAGGGKNIQYF.

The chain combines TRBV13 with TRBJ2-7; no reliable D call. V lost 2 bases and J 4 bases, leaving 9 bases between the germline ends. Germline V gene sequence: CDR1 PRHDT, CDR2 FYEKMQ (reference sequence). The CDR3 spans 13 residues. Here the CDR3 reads CASSLLLGYEQYF. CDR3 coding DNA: TGTGCCAGCAGCTTACTTCTGGGGTACGAGCAGTACTTC.

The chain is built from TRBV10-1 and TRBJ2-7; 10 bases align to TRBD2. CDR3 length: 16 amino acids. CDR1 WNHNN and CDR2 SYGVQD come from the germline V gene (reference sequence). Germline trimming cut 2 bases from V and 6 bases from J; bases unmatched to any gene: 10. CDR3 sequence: CASSESPRTSGPEQYF. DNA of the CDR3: TGCGCCAGCAGTGAGAGCCCCAGGACTAGCGGCCCCGAGCAGTACTTC.

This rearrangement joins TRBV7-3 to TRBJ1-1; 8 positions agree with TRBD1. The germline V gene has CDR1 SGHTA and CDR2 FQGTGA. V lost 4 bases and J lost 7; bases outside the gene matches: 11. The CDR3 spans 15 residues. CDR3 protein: CASSWAGRGQGEAFF. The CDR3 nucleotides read TGTGCCAGCAGCTGGGCTGGCAGGGGGCAAGGTGAAGCTTTCTTT.

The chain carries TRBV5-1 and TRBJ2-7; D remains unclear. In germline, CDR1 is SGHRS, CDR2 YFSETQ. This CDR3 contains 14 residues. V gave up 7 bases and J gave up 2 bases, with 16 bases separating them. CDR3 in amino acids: CASRERINTYEQYF. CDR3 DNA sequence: TGCGCCAGCCGAGAGAGGATAAATACCTACGAGCAGTACTTC.

Written as DNA, the CDR3 is TGCAGTGCCCCAGGGGGCTACACCTTC. It translates to CSAPGGYTF. V is TRBV20-1 and J is TRBJ1-2, with D perhaps matching TRBD1 (5 bases). The CDR3 contains 9 residues. In germline, CDR1 is DFQATT, CDR2 SNEGSKA (reference sequence). V lost 6 bases and J 8 bases, leaving 7 bases between the germline ends.

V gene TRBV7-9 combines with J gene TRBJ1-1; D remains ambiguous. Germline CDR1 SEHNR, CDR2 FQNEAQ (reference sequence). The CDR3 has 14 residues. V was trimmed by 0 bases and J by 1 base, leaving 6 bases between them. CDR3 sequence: CASSLASGNTEAFF. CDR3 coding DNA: TGTGCCAGCAGCTTAGCGTCAGGGAACACTGAAGCTTTCTTT.

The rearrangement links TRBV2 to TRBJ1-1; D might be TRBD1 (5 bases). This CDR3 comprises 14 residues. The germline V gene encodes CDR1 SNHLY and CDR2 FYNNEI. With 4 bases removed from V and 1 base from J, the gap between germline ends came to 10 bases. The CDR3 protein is CASSAQGGNTEAFF. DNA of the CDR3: TGTGCCAGCAGTGCGCAGGGCGGGAACACTGAAGCTTTCTTT.

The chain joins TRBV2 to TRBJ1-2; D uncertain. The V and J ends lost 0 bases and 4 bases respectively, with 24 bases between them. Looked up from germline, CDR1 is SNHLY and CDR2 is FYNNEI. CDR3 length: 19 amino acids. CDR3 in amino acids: CASSEADPRGVIGGYGYTF. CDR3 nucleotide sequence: TGTGCCAGCAGTGAAGCTGATCCGCGGGGTGTGATCGGTGGCTATGGCTACACCTTC. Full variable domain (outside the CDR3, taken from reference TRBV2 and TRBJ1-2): EPEVTQTPSHQVTQMGQEVILRCVPISNHLYFYWYRQILGQKVEFLVSFYNNEISEKSEIFDDQFSVERPDGSNFTLKIRSTKLEDSAMYFCASSEADPRGVIGGYGYTFGSGTRLTVV.

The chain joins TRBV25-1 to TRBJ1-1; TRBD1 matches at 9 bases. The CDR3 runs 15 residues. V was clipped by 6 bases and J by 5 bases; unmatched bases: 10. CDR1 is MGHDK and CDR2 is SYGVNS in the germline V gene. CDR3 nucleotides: TGTGCCAGCAGCCTAAACAGGGGGCTATGGACTGAAGCTTTCTTT. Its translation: CASSLNRGLWTEAFF.

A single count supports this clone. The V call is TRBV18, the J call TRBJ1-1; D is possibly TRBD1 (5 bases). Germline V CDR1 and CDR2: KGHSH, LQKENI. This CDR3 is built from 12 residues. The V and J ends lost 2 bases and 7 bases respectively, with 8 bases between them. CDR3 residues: CASSPGDGEAFF. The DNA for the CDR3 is TGTGCCAGCTCACCAGGGGACGGTGAAGCTTTCTTT.

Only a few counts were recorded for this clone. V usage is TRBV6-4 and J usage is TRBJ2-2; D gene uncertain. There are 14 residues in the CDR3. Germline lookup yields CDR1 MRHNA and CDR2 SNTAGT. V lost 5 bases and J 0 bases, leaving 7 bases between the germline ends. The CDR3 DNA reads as TGTGCCAGCAGTCAGAGATCGAACACCGGGGAGCTGTTTTTT. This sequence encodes CASSQRSNTGELFF.

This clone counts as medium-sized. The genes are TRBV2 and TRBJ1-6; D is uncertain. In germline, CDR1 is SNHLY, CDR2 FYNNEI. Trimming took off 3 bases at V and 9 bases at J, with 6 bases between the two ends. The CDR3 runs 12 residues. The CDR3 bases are TGTGCCAGCAGTGACATACGTTCACCCCTCCACTTT. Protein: CASSDIRSPLHF. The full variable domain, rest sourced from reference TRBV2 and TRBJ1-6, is EPEVTQTPSHQVTQMGQEVILRCVPISNHLYFYWYRQILGQKVEFLVSFYNNEISEKSEIFDDQFSVERPDGSNFTLKIRSTKLEDSAMYFCASSDIRSPLHFGNGTRLTVT.

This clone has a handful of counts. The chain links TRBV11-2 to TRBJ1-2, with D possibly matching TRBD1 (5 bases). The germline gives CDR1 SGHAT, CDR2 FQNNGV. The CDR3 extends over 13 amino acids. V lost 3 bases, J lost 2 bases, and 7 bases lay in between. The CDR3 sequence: CASSFSGNYGYTF. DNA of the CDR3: TGTGCCAGCAGCTTCTCAGGGAACTATGGCTACACCTTC. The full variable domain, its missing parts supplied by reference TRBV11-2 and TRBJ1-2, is EAGVAQSPRYKIIEKRQSVAFWCNPISGHATLYWYQQILGQGPKLLIQFQNNGVVDDSQLPKDRFSAERLKGVDSTLKIQPAKLEDSAVYLCASSFSGNYGYTFGSGTRLTVV.

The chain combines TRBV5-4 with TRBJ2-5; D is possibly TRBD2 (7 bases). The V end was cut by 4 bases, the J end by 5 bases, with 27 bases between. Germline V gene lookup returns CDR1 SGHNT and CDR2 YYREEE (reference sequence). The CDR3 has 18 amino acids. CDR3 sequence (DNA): TGTGCCAGCAGCCCGAAGGGGCGGGGGCCGGGTTTGTTCGAGACCCAGTACTTC. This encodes CASSPKGRGPGLFETQYF.

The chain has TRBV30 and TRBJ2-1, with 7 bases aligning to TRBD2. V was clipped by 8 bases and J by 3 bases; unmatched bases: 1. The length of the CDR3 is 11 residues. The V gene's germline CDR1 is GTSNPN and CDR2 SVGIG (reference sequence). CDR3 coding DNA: TGTGCCCGGGACTACTACAATGAGCAGTTCTTC. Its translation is CARDYYNEQFF.